These T cell receptor beta chains were read from a single sample in a study of Graves' ophthalmopathy and Graves' hyperthyroidism. Each CDR3 protein gets one entry after TCRdb re-called the multiplex PCR reads with MiXCR. The repertoire has 200,000 to 300,000 distinct CDR3 sequences, 45% to 55% of them found once; the top ten carry around half. The specimen sequenced was peripheral blood. The source of these receptors is an adult man with Graves' ophthalmopathy. The CDR3 runs from the conserved cysteine through the conserved F or W. D genes are given only for firm matches. The listing skips clone size in some rows; elsewhere it reads once, few, many or a size class.

v_call	d_call	j_call	clone_size	cdr3_aa	cdr3_nt
TRBV25-1	NA	TRBJ1-5	once	CATSDSWNQPQHF	TGTGCCACCAGTGATTCGTGGAATCAGCCCCAGCATTTT
TRBV6-1	TRBD1	TRBJ2-7	NA	CAIDLRAGQGRYEQYF	TGTGCCATTGACCTAAGGGCGGGACAGGGCCGCTACGAGCAGTACTTC
TRBV10-3	NA	TRBJ2-2	NA	CAISAVARELFF	TGTGCCATCAGTGCGGTGGCAAGGGAGCTGTTTTTT
TRBV6-1	TRBD1	TRBJ2-7	many	CASSDSDRGEQYF	TGTGCCAGCAGTGATTCGGACAGGGGCGAGCAGTACTTC
TRBV7-7	TRBD1	TRBJ2-2	NA	CASSPSGQPNTGELFF	TGTGCTAGCAGCCCATCGGGACAGCCTAACACCGGGGAGCTGTTTTTT
TRBV24-1	TRBD2	TRBJ2-2	NA	CATSDLRGGTNTGELFF	TGTGCCACCAGTGATCTTCGGGGGGGCACGAACACCGGGGAGCTGTTTTTT
TRBV27	TRBD2	TRBJ2-7	many	CASSLLAGDRRYEQYF	TGTGCCAGCAGTTTGCTAGCGGGAGATCGACGGTACGAGCAGTACTTC
TRBV5-4	NA	TRBJ1-6	NA	CANSLRGNSPLHF	TGTGCCAACAGCCTAAGAGGTAATTCACCCCTCCACTTT
TRBV7-2	TRBD1	TRBJ1-4	NA	CASSFGTAEKLFF	TGTGCCAGCAGCTTCGGGACAGCTGAAAAACTGTTTTTT
TRBV12-3/TRBV12-4	NA	TRBJ1-2	NA	CASSPPTAKDYGYTF	TGTGCCAGCTCACCACCGACAGCTAAGGACTATGGCTACACCTTC